A selection of T cell receptor beta chains follows, all from one sample in a study of memory CD4+ T cells and cytomegalovirus serostatus. Sequencing was performed with immunoSEQ multiplex PCR; in TCRdb, only in-frame clones are kept and a portion is missing. This table has roughly 50,000 clones, over 75% appearing once. The specimen sequenced was memory CD4+ T cells from blood. The receptors here all came from an adult in good health and CMV-seronegative. CDR3s include the opening cysteine and the closing phenylalanine or tryptophan. Each record gives: V gene, J gene, D gene, clone size, CDR3 protein, CDR3 DNA. D genes are given only for firm matches. Some rows have no size entry. The others give once, few or many, or a class for an expanded clone.

V: TRBV5-4; J: TRBJ1-2; D: TRBD1; size: medium-sized; CDR3: CASRPKGQGVFDGYTF; DNA: TGTGCCAGCAGACCGAAGGGACAGGGCGTATTCGATGGCTACACCTTC
V: TRBV6-4; J: TRBJ1-6; D: TRBD1; size: once; CDR3: CASSDPPDRSSYNSPLHF; DNA: TGTGCCAGCAGTGACCCTCCGGACAGGAGCTCCTATAATTCACCCCTCCACTTT
V: TRBV5-1; J: TRBJ1-1; D: .; size: .; CDR3: CASSFEVDSPGAFF; DNA: TGCGCCAGCAGCTTCGAGGTTGACTCCCCGGGGGCTTTCTTT
V: TRBV5-4; J: TRBJ1-5; D: .; size: .; CDR3: CASSLGVPNQPQHF; DNA: TGTGCCAGCAGCTTAGGGGTCCCCAATCAGCCCCAGCATTTT
V: TRBV6-1; J: TRBJ2-7; D: .; size: few; CDR3: CASSEADAYEQYF; DNA: TGTGCCAGCAGTGAAGCGGATGCCTACGAGCAGTACTTC
V: TRBV5-1; J: TRBJ1-5; D: TRBD1; size: few; CDR3: CASSLGTGNQPQHF; DNA: TGCGCCAGCAGCCTCGGGACAGGCAATCAGCCCCAGCATTTT
V: TRBV2; J: TRBJ1-4; D: TRBD1; size: .; CDR3: CASSEPGGRAEKLFF; DNA: TGTGCCAGCAGTGAGCCAGGGGGTAGGGCTGAAAAACTGTTTTTT
V: TRBV25-1; J: TRBJ2-5; D: .; size: .; CDR3: CASSEARGVETQYF; DNA: TGTGCCAGCAGTGAGGCCAGGGGTGTGGAGACCCAGTACTTC
V: TRBV7-9; J: TRBJ1-1; D: TRBD1; size: .; CDR3: CASSTLTGGSEAFF; DNA: TGTGCCAGCAGCACCCTGACAGGGGGGTCTGAAGCTTTCTTT
V: TRBV6-5; J: TRBJ2-7; D: .; size: .; CDR3: CASSYSIPSTYEQYF; DNA: TGTGCCAGCAGTTACTCAATCCCCTCCACCTACGAGCAGTACTTC
V: TRBV6-1; J: TRBJ2-1; D: .; size: .; CDR3: CASSDSLLGGGRSNEQFF; DNA: TGTGCCAGCAGTGATTCGTTGTTGGGGGGGGGCAGGTCGAATGAGCAGTTCTTC
V: TRBV28; J: TRBJ1-1; D: .; size: few; CDR3: CASSLRQVSTEAFF; DNA: TGTGCCAGCAGTTTAAGGCAGGTGTCCACTGAAGCTTTCTTT
V: TRBV19; J: TRBJ1-1; D: .; size: once; CDR3: CASSVTENTEAFF; DNA: TGTGCCAGTAGCGTTACAGAGAACACTGAAGCTTTCTTT
V: TRBV28; J: TRBJ1-1; D: .; size: .; CDR3: CASSTTWGENTEAFF; DNA: TGTGCCAGCAGTACCACGTGGGGGGAGAACACTGAAGCTTTCTTT
V: TRBV19; J: TRBJ1-5; D: .; size: few; CDR3: CASSMSGGNQPQHF; DNA: TGTGCCAGTAGTATGTCGGGGGGCAATCAGCCCCAGCATTTT
V: TRBV19; J: TRBJ2-5; D: TRBD2; size: .; CDR3: CASTTTREVGGGTQYF; DNA: TGTGCCAGTACCACTACCCGGGAGGTCGGGGGAGGGACCCAGTACTTC
V: TRBV5-4; J: TRBJ2-3; D: TRBD2; size: .; CDR3: CASSRLTSGGFADTQYF; DNA: TGTGCCAGCAGCCGCCTGACTAGCGGGGGGTTTGCAGATACGCAGTATTTT
V: TRBV28; J: TRBJ2-1; D: .; size: once; CDR3: CASSLGRGMYNEQFF; DNA: TGTGCCAGCAGTTTGGGGCGGGGAATGTACAATGAGCAGTTCTTC
V: TRBV15; J: TRBJ2-5; D: TRBD2; size: .; CDR3: CATSRDSLNLAGVGETQYF; DNA: TGTGCCACCAGCAGAGATAGCCTCAACCTAGCGGGAGTTGGGGAGACCCAGTACTTC
V: TRBV2; J: TRBJ2-1; D: .; size: once; CDR3: CASSKAGTPMEQFF; DNA: TGTGCCAGCAGTAAGGCGGGCACCCCAATGGAGCAGTTCTTC
V: TRBV29-1; J: TRBJ1-2; D: .; size: .; CDR3: CSVEVLGAKVHTF; DNA: TGCAGCGTTGAAGTGTTGGGGGCCAAGGTCCACACCTTC
V: TRBV5-1; J: TRBJ2-6; D: .; size: .; CDR3: CASSFGQGGTGANVLTF; DNA: TGCGCCAGCAGCTTTGGACAGGGAGGGACTGGGGCCAACGTCCTGACTTTC
V: TRBV5-4; J: TRBJ2-3; D: .; size: .; CDR3: CASSLPSAYTDTQYF; DNA: TGTGCCAGCAGCTTGCCTAGCGCCTACACAGATACGCAGTATTTT
V: TRBV7-9; J: TRBJ2-5; D: TRBD2; size: .; CDR3: CASSFGTSGGETQYF; DNA: TGTGCCAGCAGCTTTGGGACTAGCGGGGGGGAGACCCAGTACTTC
V: TRBV6-5; J: TRBJ1-1; D: TRBD1; size: once; CDR3: CASSRQDRGPPEAFF; DNA: TGTGCCAGCAGCCGGCAAGACAGGGGGCCACCTGAAGCTTTCTTT
V: TRBV2; J: TRBJ1-1; D: .; size: few; CDR3: CASSADLRNEAFF; DNA: TGTGCCAGCAGTGCCGACCTCCGCAATGAAGCTTTCTTT
V: TRBV18; J: TRBJ1-1; D: .; size: .; CDR3: CASSQTDNTEAFF; DNA: TGTGCCAGCTCGCAGACAGATAACACTGAAGCTTTCTTT
V: TRBV14; J: TRBJ1-1; D: .; size: .; CDR3: CASSQRGLLVTEAFF; DNA: TGTGCCAGCAGCCAGAGGGGTCTGCTTGTCACTGAAGCTTTCTTT
V: TRBV28; J: TRBJ2-7; D: .; size: .; CDR3: CASRGPGTGFEQYF; DNA: TGTGCCAGCAGGGGCCCCGGAACAGGGTTCGAGCAGTACTTC
V: TRBV6-5; J: TRBJ2-7; D: TRBD1; size: .; CDR3: CASRRGPPNEQYF; DNA: TGTGCCAGCAGGAGGGGGCCTCCCAACGAGCAGTACTTC
V: TRBV18; J: TRBJ1-3; D: .; size: .; CDR3: CASSPPRTGSSGNTIYF; DNA: TGTGCCAGCTCACCACCGAGAACAGGGAGCTCTGGAAACACCATATATTTT
V: TRBV9; J: TRBJ2-1; D: TRBD2; size: .; CDR3: CASSSGTSGNEQFF; DNA: TGTGCCAGCAGCTCCGGGACTAGCGGCAATGAGCAGTTCTTC
V: TRBV18; J: TRBJ2-3; D: .; size: .; CDR3: CASSPRPTDTQYF; DNA: TGTGCCAGCTCACCTAGGCCCACAGATACGCAGTATTTT
V: TRBV5-6; J: TRBJ2-3; D: .; size: .; CDR3: CASSLRGTDTQYF; DNA: TGTGCCAGCAGCTTGCGTGGCACAGATACGCAGTATTTT
V: TRBV7-6; J: TRBJ2-3; D: .; size: .; CDR3: CASSPFGGPTDTQYF; DNA: TGTGCCAGCAGCCCCTTTGGCGGACCCACAGATACGCAGTATTTT
V: TRBV5-1; J: TRBJ2-5; D: .; size: .; CDR3: CASSGGHLGETQYF; DNA: TGCGCCAGCAGCGGGGGACATCTGGGAGAGACCCAGTACTTC
V: TRBV7-6; J: TRBJ2-5; D: .; size: .; CDR3: CASSSRGETQYF; DNA: TGTGCCAGCAGCTCCCGCGGGGAGACCCAGTACTTC
V: TRBV6-5; J: TRBJ1-2; D: .; size: .; CDR3: CASSYQRRPFNYGYTF; DNA: TGTGCCAGCAGTTACCAACGGCGGCCCTTTAACTATGGCTACACCTTC
V: TRBV30; J: TRBJ2-7; D: .; size: few; CDR3: CAWSDSSYEQYF; DNA: TGTGCCTGGTCGGACAGCTCCTACGAGCAGTACTTC
V: TRBV7-8; J: TRBJ2-7; D: TRBD1; size: .; CDR3: CASSLAGRQGVYEQYF; DNA: TGTGCCAGCAGCTTAGCAGGTCGGCAGGGGGTCTACGAGCAGTACTTC
V: TRBV10-1; J: TRBJ2-7; D: .; size: .; CDR3: CASSELGSGEQYF; DNA: TGCGCCAGCAGTGAGTTGGGCTCGGGGGAGCAGTACTTC
V: TRBV6-6; J: TRBJ2-3; D: TRBD2; size: .; CDR3: CASTPGLAGDTQYF; DNA: TGTGCCAGCACCCCGGGGCTAGCGGGAGATACGCAGTATTTT
V: TRBV11-3; J: TRBJ2-3; D: TRBD1; size: .; CDR3: CASSGTVPTDTQYF; DNA: TGTGCCAGCAGCGGGACAGTCCCCACAGATACGCAGTATTTT
V: TRBV27; J: TRBJ1-2; D: .; size: .; CDR3: CASSFRQSYGYTF; DNA: TGTGCCAGCAGTTTCCGACAATCCTATGGCTACACCTTC
V: TRBV19; J: TRBJ2-4; D: .; size: .; CDR3: CASTGVQNIQYF; DNA: TGTGCCAGTACAGGGGTCCAAAACATTCAGTACTTC
V: TRBV2; J: TRBJ2-2; D: .; size: .; CDR3: CASSVPKNTGELFF; DNA: TGTGCCAGCAGTGTCCCGAAAAACACCGGGGAGCTGTTTTTT
V: TRBV9; J: TRBJ2-7; D: TRBD1; size: .; CDR3: CASSAQPRGHDEQYF; DNA: TGTGCCAGCAGCGCCCAACCGAGGGGGCATGACGAGCAGTACTTC
V: TRBV7-8; J: TRBJ2-4; D: .; size: .; CDR3: CASSPDNIQYF; DNA: TGTGCCAGCAGCCCCGACAACATTCAGTACTTC